This record covers a single TCR beta chain. This clone's antigen is unknown. Within one base of it there is no much larger clone, and no base qualities were kept. The data were obtained in a study of cytotoxic CD8 clonotypes in ibrutinib-treated CLL (dated by TCRdb to about 2021). Looking at the study overall: The cohort included more than 14 treatment-naive and about a dozen relapsed/refractory patients; some 18 were IGHV unmutated. Cryopreserved peripheral blood mononuclear cells were collected at three points: before therapy, at response, and at either sustained remission or disease progression. Patients were still on ibrutinib when every remission and progressive disease sample was collected. Of the approximately 91 people in the trial, around 26 had longitudinal samples available. Response samples were obtained after a median of 12 months of treatment, with a range of about 6 to 40 months. Samples averaged approximately 260,000 productive templates and tens of thousands of productive rearrangements. Partial responses were observed in some 24 patients and complete responses in 2; after a median follow-up of roughly 62 months, remission was maintained in 15 or so patients and progression was observed in some 12. The paper as a whole reports these results and caveats: Public clonotypes were rare and either contracted or stayed stable during treatment, and the rise in clonality at ibrutinib response reflected the expansion of private clonotypes. Baseline clonality exceeded that of age-matched healthy donors and correlated strongly with circulating CD8+ T-cell counts. Sustained-remission and progressing patients did not have matched sampling times, and lymph node repertoires were not examined. An increase in clonality was observed at ibrutinib response, with clonality remaining stable during sustained remission and falling back toward baseline at progression.

The time point label, read with the paper, signifies: progressive disease on ibrutinib. For TCR beta library preparation, roughly 2.2 micrograms of genomic DNA was extracted from cryopreserved PBMCs. Longitudinal blood samples from CLL patients on ibrutinib monotherapy underwent high-throughput TCR beta sequencing. The patients were enrolled in a single-center, open-label phase 2 trial of ibrutinib monotherapy. The CDR3, from cysteine to phenylalanine, totals 12 residues. Just CDR3 DNA is preserved here, 36 bases in frame from base 1. The germline V gene specifies SGDLS as CDR1 and YYNGEE as CDR2. After removal of 7 bases from V and 4 bases from J, the junction retains 3 bases not matched to a gene. On a MiSeq, deep resolution sequencing aimed for a depth between 1 in 1 million and 1 in 200,000 T cells, with each clonotype covered about 9.2x on average. The immunoSEQ hsTCRB Kit was used to generate the TCR beta libraries. On the authors' methods: The data were analyzed with ImmunoSEQ Analyzer and ImmunoSEQ Data Assistant, and V, D and J gene assignments followed IMGT definitions. Clonality was computed as one minus normalized Shannon entropy of productive rearrangement frequencies, ranging from 0 to 1. Public clonotype analysis was restricted to overrepresented clonotypes comprising at least 0.05% of each patient's repertoire. About 13 age-matched healthy donor repertoires from immuneACCESS were used as controls for clonality. Entries here come from immuneACCESS through TCRdb and include only in-frame sequences with V and J called. Some clones fail to appear in such tables; in the studies checked, an unresolved V gene covers under half of the shortfall, and the cause of the remainder is unknown. The V and J calls and clone size are taken from that table; D and trimming were inferred from the DNA. The sample has under 300,000 clones on record, approximately 76% of them singletons. The biggest ten clones account for about 5.8% of the sample.

The input for sequencing was PBMCs, taken at disease progression, from a patient treated with ibrutinib. The receptor's source is a human donor with chronic lymphocytic leukemia. The chain joins TRBV9 to TRBJ1-2; a stretch of 8 junction bases matches TRBD1. The nucleotide sequence reads TGTGCCAGCCGGACAGGGACCTATGGCTACACCTTC. It encodes CASRTGTYGYTF.